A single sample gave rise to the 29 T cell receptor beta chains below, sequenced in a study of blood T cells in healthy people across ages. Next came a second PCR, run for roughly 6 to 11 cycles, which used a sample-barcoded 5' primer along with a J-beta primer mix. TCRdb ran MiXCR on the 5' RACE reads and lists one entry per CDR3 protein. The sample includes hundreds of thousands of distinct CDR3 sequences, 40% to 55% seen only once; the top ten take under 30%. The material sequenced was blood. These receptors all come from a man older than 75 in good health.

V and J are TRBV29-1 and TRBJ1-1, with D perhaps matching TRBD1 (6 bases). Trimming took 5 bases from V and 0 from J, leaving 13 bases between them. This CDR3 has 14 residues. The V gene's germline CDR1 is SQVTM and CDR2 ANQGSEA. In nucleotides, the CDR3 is TGCAGCGTTCTCCGGGGGCTATTGAACACTGAAGCTTTCTTT. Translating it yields CSVLRGLLNTEAFF.

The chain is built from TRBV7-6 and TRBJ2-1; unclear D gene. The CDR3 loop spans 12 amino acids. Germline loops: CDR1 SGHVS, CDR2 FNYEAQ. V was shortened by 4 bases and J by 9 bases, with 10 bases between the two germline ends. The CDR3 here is CASSSLGSEQFF. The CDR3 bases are TGTGCCAGCAGCTCGCTGGGCAGTGAGCAGTTCTTC.

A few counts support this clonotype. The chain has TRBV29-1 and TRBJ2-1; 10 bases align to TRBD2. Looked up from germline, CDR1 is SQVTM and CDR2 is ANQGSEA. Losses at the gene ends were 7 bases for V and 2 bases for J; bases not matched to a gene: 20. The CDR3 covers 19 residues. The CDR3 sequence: CSALVIENPSGSPYNEQFF. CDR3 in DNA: TGCAGCGCCCTGGTAATAGAGAACCCTAGCGGGAGTCCCTACAATGAGCAGTTCTTC.

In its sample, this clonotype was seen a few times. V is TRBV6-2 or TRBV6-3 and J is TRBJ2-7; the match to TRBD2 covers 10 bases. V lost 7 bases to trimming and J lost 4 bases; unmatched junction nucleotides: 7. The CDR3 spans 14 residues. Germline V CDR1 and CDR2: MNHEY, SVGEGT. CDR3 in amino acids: CASTIGLAAYEQYF. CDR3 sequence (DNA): TGTGCCAGCACAATTGGACTAGCGGCTTACGAGCAGTACTTC.

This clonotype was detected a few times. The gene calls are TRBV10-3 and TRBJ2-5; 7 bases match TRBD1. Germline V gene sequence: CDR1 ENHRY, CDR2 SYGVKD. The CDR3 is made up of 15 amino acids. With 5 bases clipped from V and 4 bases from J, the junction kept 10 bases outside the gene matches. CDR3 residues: CAISSRGGGGETQYF. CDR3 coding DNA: TGTGCCATCAGTTCAAGAGGGGGCGGAGGAGAGACCCAGTACTTC.

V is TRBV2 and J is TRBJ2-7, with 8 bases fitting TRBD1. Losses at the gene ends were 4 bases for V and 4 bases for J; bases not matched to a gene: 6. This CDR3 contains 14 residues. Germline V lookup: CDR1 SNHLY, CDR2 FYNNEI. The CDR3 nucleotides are TGTGCCAGCAGTGCCCGACAGGGGCGATACGAGCAGTACTTC. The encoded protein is CASSARQGRYEQYF.

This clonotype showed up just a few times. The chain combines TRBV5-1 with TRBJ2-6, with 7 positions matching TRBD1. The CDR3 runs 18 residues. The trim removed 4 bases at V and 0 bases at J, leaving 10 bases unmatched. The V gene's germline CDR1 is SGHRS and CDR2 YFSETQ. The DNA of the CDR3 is TGCGCCAGCAGCCAGGGACAGTCCGGAAGCTCTGGGGCCAACGTCCTGACTTTC. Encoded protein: CASSQGQSGSSGANVLTF.

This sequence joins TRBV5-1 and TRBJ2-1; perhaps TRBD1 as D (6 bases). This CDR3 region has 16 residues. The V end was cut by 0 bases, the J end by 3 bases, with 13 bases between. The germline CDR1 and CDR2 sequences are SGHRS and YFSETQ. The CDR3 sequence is CASSLGAGASYNEQFF. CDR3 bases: TGCGCCAGCAGCTTGGGGGCAGGGGCAAGCTACAATGAGCAGTTCTTC.

The CDR3 spells CASSVDGINSPLHF. The CDR3 DNA is TGTGCCAGCAGCGTCGACGGAATAAATTCACCCCTCCACTTT. The chain couples TRBV9 to TRBJ1-6; D gene unclear. The V and J ends lost 2 bases and 7 bases respectively, with 10 bases between them. CDR1 SGDLS and CDR2 YYNGEE come from the germline V gene. CDR3 size: 14 residues.

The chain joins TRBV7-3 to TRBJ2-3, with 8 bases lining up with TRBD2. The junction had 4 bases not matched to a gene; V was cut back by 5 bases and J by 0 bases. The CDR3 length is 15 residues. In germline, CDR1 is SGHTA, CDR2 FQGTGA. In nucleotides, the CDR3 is TGTGCCAGCAGCCGGGCTAGCGGGAGCACAGATACGCAGTATTTT. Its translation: CASSRASGSTDTQYF.

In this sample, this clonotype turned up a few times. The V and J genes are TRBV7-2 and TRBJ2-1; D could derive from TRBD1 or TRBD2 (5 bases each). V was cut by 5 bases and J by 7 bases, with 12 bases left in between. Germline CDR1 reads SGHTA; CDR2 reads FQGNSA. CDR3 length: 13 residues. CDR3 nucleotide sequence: TGTGCCAGCAGCGGGACGGGGCTGAATGAGCAGTTCTTC. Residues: CASSGTGLNEQFF.

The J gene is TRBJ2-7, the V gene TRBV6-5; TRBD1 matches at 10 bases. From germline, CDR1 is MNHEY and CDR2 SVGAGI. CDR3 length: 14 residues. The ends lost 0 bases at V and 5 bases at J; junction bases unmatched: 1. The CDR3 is CASSYSGQGHEQYF. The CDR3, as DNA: TGTGCCAGCAGTTACTCGGGACAGGGGCACGAGCAGTACTTC.

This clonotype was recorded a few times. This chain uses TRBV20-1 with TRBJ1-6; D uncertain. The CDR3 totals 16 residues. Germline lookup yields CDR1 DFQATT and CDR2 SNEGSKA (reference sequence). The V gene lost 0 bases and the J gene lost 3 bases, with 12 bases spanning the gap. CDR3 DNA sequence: TGCAGTGCTAGAGAAATTGGCAGGAGCTATAATTCACCCCTCCACTTT. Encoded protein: CSAREIGRSYNSPLHF.

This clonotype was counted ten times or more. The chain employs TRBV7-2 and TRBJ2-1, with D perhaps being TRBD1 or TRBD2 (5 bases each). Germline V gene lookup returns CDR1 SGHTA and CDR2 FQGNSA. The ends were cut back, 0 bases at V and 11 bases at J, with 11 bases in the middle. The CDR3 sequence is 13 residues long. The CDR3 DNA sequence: TGTGCCAGCAGCTTAGCGGCCAGGGACCAGCAGTTCTTC. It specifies CASSLAARDQQFF.

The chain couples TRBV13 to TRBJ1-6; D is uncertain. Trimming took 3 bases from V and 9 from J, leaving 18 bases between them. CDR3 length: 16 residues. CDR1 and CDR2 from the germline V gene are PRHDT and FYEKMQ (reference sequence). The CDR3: CASSLNPGRHGSPLHF. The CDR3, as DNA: TGTGCCAGCAGCTTGAATCCGGGGAGACATGGTTCACCCCTCCACTTT.

CDR3 amino acids: CSARRGEGRVDTQYF. Written as DNA, the CDR3 is TGCAGTGCTAGACGAGGGGAAGGACGGGTAGATACGCAGTATTTT. This chain links TRBV20-1 with TRBJ2-3; either TRBD1 or TRBD2 may fit D (5 bases each). This CDR3 contains 15 residues. Trimming took off 2 bases at V and 5 bases at J, with 17 bases between the two ends. Germline CDR1 and CDR2: DFQATT and SNEGSKA (reference sequence).

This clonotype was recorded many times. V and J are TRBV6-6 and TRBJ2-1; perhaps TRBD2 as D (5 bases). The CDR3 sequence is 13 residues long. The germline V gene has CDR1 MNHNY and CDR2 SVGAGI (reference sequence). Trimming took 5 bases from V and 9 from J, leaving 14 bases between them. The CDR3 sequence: CASSDPAGGEQFF. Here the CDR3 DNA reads TGTGCCAGCAGTGACCCCGCGGGCGGTGAGCAGTTCTTC.

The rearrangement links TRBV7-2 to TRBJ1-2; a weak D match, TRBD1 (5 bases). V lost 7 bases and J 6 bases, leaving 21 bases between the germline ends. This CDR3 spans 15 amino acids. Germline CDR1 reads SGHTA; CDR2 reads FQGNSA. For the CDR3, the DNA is TGTGCCAGCACCCAGAAGAACTCAGGGATTGATGGCTACACCTTC. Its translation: CASTQKNSGIDGYTF.

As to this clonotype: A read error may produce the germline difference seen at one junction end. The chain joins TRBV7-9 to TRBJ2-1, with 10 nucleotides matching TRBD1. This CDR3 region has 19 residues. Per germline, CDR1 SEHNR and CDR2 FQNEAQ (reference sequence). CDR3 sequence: CASSFLNAMTGGYVDEQVF. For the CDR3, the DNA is TGTGCCAGCAGCTTTTTGAACGCCATGACAGGGGGCTATGTCGATGAGCAGGTCTTC.

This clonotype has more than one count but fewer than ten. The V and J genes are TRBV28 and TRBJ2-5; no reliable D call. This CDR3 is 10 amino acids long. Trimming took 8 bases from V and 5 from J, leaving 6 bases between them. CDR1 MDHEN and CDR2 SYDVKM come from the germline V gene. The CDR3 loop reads CASLGETQYF. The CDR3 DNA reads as TGTGCCAGCCTCGGGGAGACCCAGTACTTC.

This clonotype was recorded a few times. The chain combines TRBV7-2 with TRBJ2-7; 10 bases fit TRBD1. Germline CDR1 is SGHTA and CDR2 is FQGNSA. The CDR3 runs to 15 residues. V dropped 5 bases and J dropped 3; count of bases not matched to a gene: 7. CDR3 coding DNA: TGTGCCAGCAGCGGACAGGGGGGGGAAGTCTACGAGCAGTACTTC. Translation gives CASSGQGGEVYEQYF. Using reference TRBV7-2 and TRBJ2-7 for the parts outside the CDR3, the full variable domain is GAGVSQSPSNKVTEKGKDVELRCDPISGHTALYWYRQSLGQGLEFLIYFQGNSAPDKSGLPSDRFSAERTGGSVSTLTIQRTQQEDSAVYLCASSGQGGEVYEQYFGPGTRLTVT.

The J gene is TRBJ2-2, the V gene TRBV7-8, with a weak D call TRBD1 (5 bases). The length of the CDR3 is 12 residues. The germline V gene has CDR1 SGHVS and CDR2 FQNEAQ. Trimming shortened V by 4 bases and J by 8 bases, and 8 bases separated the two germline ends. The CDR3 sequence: CASSYRQGELFF. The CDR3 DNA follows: TGTGCCAGCAGCTATAGACAGGGGGAGCTGTTTTTT.

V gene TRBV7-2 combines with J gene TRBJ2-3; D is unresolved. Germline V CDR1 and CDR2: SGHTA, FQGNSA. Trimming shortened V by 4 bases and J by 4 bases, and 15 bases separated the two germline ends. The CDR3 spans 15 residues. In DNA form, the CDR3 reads TGTGCCAGCAGCTCGATATTGGCGGCGGCAGATACGCAGTATTTT. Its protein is CASSSILAAADTQYF.

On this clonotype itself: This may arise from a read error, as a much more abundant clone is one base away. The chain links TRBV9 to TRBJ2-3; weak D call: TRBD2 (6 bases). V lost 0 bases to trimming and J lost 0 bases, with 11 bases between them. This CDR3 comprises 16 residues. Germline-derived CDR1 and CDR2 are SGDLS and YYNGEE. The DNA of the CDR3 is TGTGCCAGCAGCGTAGTGGAGGGGACGAGCACAGATACGCAGTATTTT. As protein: CASSVVEGTSTDTQYF.

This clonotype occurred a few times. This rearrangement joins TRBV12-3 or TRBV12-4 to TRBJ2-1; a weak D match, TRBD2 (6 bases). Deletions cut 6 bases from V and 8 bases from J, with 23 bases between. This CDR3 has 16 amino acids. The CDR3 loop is CASSLGGGNRLDEQFF. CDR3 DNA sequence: TGTGCCAGCAGCCTCGGGGGTGGAAACAGACTCGATGAGCAGTTCTTC.

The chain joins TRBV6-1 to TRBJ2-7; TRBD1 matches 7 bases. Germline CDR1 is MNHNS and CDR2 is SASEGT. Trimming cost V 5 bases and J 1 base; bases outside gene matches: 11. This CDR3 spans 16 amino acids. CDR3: CASSFDREKGSYEQYF. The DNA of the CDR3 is TGTGCCAGCAGTTTTGACAGGGAAAAGGGGTCCTACGAGCAGTACTTC.

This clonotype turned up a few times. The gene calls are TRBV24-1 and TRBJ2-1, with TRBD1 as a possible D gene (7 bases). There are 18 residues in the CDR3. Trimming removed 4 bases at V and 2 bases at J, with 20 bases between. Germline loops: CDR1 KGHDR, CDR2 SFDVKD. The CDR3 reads CATSDPGDSRGPYNEQFF. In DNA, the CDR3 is TGTGCCACCAGTGACCCTGGGGACAGCCGGGGGCCCTACAATGAGCAGTTCTTC.

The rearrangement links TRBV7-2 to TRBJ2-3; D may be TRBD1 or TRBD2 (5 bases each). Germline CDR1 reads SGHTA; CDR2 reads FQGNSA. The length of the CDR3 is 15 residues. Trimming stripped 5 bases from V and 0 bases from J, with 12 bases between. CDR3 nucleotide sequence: TGTGCCAGCAGCCTTTTTGGGGGTAGCACAGATACGCAGTATTTT. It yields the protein CASSLFGGSTDTQYF. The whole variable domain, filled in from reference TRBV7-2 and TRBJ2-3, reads GAGVSQSPSNKVTEKGKDVELRCDPISGHTALYWYRQSLGQGLEFLIYFQGNSAPDKSGLPSDRFSAERTGGSVSTLTIQRTQQEDSAVYLCASSLFGGSTDTQYFGPGTRLTVL.

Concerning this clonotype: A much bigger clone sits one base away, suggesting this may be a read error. CDR3 DNA: TGTGCCATCAGTGAGGACCGCCGCTCCTACAATGAGCAGTACTTC. Translated, it gives CAISEDRRSYNEQYF. The chain has TRBV10-3 and TRBJ2-7; D is unresolved. The germline V gene encodes CDR1 ENHRY and CDR2 SYGVKD. V shed 2 bases and J shed 7 bases, with 18 bases lying between them. This CDR3 comprises 15 residues.